Below, one TCR beta chain is given with its context. The entry originates in a study of blood T cell repertoires in COVID-19. Study information: Both acute and convalescent COVID-19 samples were obtained from the United States, Italy and Spain.

This CDR3 spans 14 amino acids. V shed 0 bases, J shed 10 bases, and the junction held 8 bases outside the gene matches. CDR1 and CDR2 from the germline V gene are SGHRS and YFSETQ. TCRdb keeps only in-frame clones here, not all; method: immunoSEQ multiplex PCR. The sample lists fewer than 200,000 clones; 81% were seen once. The TCR sequence derives from a woman in her thirties or forties with acute COVID-19. The chain joins TRBV5-1 to TRBJ1-1, with 8 nucleotides matching TRBD1. The sequenced sample consisted of PBMCs or T cells enriched from blood (not recorded which). The CDR3 here is CASSLGQGARAAFF. The CDR3 coding sequence is TGCGCCAGCAGCTTGGGCCAGGGGGCGCGAGCAGCTTTCTTT.